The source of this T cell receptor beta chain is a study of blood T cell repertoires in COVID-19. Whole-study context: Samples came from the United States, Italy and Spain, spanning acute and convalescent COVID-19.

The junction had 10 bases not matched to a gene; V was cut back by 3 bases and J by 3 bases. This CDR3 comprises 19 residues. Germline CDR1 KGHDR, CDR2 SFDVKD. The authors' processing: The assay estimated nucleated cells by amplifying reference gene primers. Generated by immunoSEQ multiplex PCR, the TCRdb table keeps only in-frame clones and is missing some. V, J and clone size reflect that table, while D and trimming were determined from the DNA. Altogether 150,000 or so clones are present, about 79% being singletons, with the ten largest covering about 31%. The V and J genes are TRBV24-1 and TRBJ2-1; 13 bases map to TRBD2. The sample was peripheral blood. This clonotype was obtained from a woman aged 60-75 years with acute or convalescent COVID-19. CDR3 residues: CATSDPTSGGPVLYNEQFF. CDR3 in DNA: TGTGCCACCAGTGATCCGACTAGCGGGGGGCCTGTCCTCTACAATGAGCAGTTCTTC.